Each of the 27 T cell receptor beta chains below was sequenced from the same sample in a study of cytomegalovirus exposure and HLA in healthy donors. Amplification used 60 Vbeta primers and 13 Jbeta primers. Only in-frame clones appear in the TCRdb table, and some are missing; sequencing was by immunoSEQ multiplex PCR. Altogether under 150,000 clones are present, over 80% being singletons, with the ten largest covering about 1.2%. The sample taken for sequencing was PBMCs. Source of these receptors: a boy aged 10-17 years in good health and CMV-seronegative.

The chain combines TRBV7-9 with TRBJ2-7; D call uncertain. The CDR3 extends over 13 amino acids. The V end lost 6 bases, the J end lost 4 bases, and 13 bases lay between the germline ends. CDR1 and CDR2 from the germline V gene are SEHNR and FQNEAQ (reference sequence). The CDR3 sequence is CASSDEVRYEQYF. For the CDR3, the DNA is TGTGCCAGCAGTGACGAGGTCCGATACGAGCAGTACTTC.

This clone came up a few times. The J gene is TRBJ2-7, the V gene TRBV6-1; TRBD2 matches at 7 bases. CDR3 length: 13 amino acids. Germline V gene sequence: CDR1 MNHNS, CDR2 SASEGT. J was trimmed by 4 bases and V by 8 bases; bases with no gene match: 8. CDR3 DNA sequence: TGTGCCAGCGGAGCGGGGCCGCCTTACGAGCAGTACTTC. Protein product: CASGAGPPYEQYF.

The chain links TRBV30 to TRBJ1-2; no firm D call. This CDR3 spans 10 amino acids. Trimming took 4 bases from V and 4 from J, leaving 4 bases between them. Germline loops: CDR1 GTSNPN, CDR2 SVGIG (reference sequence). The DNA for the CDR3 is TGTGCCTGGACAGGCTATGGCTACACCTTC. It codes for CAWTGYGYTF.

This clone has just a few counts. This chain uses TRBV6-1 with TRBJ2-3, with TRBD2 identical over 15 bases. This CDR3 has 14 amino acids. CDR1 and CDR2 from the germline V gene are MNHNS and SASEGT. The ends lost 8 bases at V and 7 bases at J; junction bases unmatched: 4. CDR3 region: CASGLAGGKNTQYF. The CDR3 DNA follows: TGTGCCAGCGGACTAGCGGGAGGGAAAAATACGCAGTATTTT.

This clone came up a few times. The CDR3 region has the DNA TGCAGTGCTACAGGGGTTGAGACCCAGTACTTC. It is translated as CSATGVETQYF. The chain links TRBV20-1 to TRBJ2-5; possible D gene TRBD1, 6 bases. The CDR3 is made up of 11 amino acids. The ends were cut back, 4 bases at V and 5 bases at J, with 8 bases in the middle. Germline V lookup: CDR1 DFQATT, CDR2 SNEGSKA (reference sequence).

The chain employs TRBV14 and TRBJ2-7, with D tentatively TRBD2 (5 bases). The CDR3 is 15 residues long. V was cut by 2 bases and J by 9 bases, with 20 bases left in between. Germline CDR1 reads SGHDN; CDR2 reads FVKESK. Here the CDR3 reads CASSQRGRSGLGQYF. CDR3 DNA sequence: TGTGCCAGCAGCCAACGAGGGCGGAGCGGCTTGGGGCAGTACTTC.

The J gene is TRBJ1-2, the V gene TRBV7-8; TRBD1 aligns across 9 bases. Germline V gene data show CDR1 as SGHVS and CDR2 as FQNEAQ. V lost 5 bases to trimming and J lost 0 bases; unmatched junction nucleotides: 10. The CDR3 sequence is 17 residues long. This CDR3 reads CASSPIVDRGANYGYTF. CDR3 DNA: TGTGCCAGCAGCCCCATCGTGGACAGGGGAGCTAACTATGGCTACACCTTC. Variable domain in full (rest from reference TRBV7-8 and TRBJ1-2): GAGVSQSPRYKVAKRGQDVALRCDPISGHVSLFWYQQALGQGPEFLTYFQNEAQLDKSGLPSDRFFAERPEGSVSTLKIQRTQQEDSAVYLCASSPIVDRGANYGYTFGSGTRLTVV.

The V and J genes are TRBV2 and TRBJ2-7; TRBD2 agrees at 9 bases. The trim removed 6 bases at V and 3 bases at J, leaving 6 bases unmatched. CDR3 length: 14 residues. The germline gives CDR1 SNHLY, CDR2 FYNNEI. CDR3 in amino acids: CASRRGLADYEQYF. The CDR3, as DNA: TGTGCCAGCAGGAGGGGACTAGCCGACTACGAGCAGTACTTC.

The V call is TRBV18, the J call TRBJ2-7; possibly TRBD1 for D (6 bases). CDR3 length: 13 amino acids. Germline V gives CDR1 KGHSH, CDR2 LQKENI. With 5 bases removed from V and 3 bases from J, the gap between germline ends came to 11 bases. For the CDR3, the DNA is TGTGCCAGCTCAGCCAAACAGGGCTACGAGCAGTACTTC. Its protein product is CASSAKQGYEQYF.

The V and J genes are TRBV30 and TRBJ1-6; the D gene is possibly TRBD1 (5 bases). The germline V gene has CDR1 GTSNPN and CDR2 SVGIG (reference sequence). V was trimmed by 5 bases and J by 6 bases, leaving 8 bases between them. The CDR3 length is 12 residues. As DNA, the CDR3 is TGTGCCTGGGACAGAGGTAATTCACCCCTCCACTTT. It specifies CAWDRGNSPLHF.

The rearrangement uses TRBV5-4 and TRBJ2-1; a possible D gene is TRBD1 (6 bases). The CDR3 has 16 amino acids. The germline CDR1 and CDR2 sequences are SGHNT and YYREEE (reference sequence). Trimming removed 4 bases at V and 2 bases at J, with 16 bases between. CDR3 nucleotides: TGTGCCAGCAGCCCCTCGGACAGTGTGGCCTACAATGAGCAGTTCTTC. Translated, it gives CASSPSDSVAYNEQFF.

The chain links TRBV5-1 to TRBJ1-3; the match to TRBD1 covers 7 bases. The CDR3 sequence is 16 residues long. CDR1 SGHRS and CDR2 YFSETQ come from the germline V gene. J was trimmed by 4 bases and V by 1 base; bases with no gene match: 8. The CDR3: CASSLWGTEDGNTIYF. Written as DNA, the CDR3 is TGCGCCAGCAGCTTGTGGGGGACAGAGGACGGAAACACCATATATTTT.

The DNA for the CDR3 is TGTGCCAGCAGCGGGGGGGGTAGGGCCAATGAGCAGTTCTTC. Protein sequence: CASSGGGRANEQFF. The chain employs TRBV5-6 and TRBJ2-1, with 7 nucleotides matching TRBD2. The CDR3 sequence is 14 residues long. V dropped 4 bases and J dropped 6; count of bases not matched to a gene: 7. Per the germline V gene, CDR1 is SGHDT and CDR2 is YYEEEE.

The gene calls are TRBV5-1 and TRBJ2-2; 9 nucleotides agree with TRBD2. Trimming removed 0 bases from V and 5 bases from J; junction bases left unmatched: 8. The CDR3 contains 17 residues. Germline values: CDR1 SGHRS, CDR2 YFSETQ. The CDR3 DNA sequence: TGCGCCAGCAGCTTGGAGCGGGGAACTAGCGGGACCGGGGAGCTGTTTTTT. This encodes CASSLERGTSGTGELFF.

This clone appeared once. The J gene is TRBJ2-3, the V gene TRBV4-1; D uncertain. V was trimmed by 6 bases and J by 4 bases, leaving 11 bases between them. Germline V CDR1 and CDR2: MGHRA, YSYEKL. The CDR3 length is 13 residues. The CDR3 DNA follows: TGCGCCAGCAGGCCCTCGGGTGCAGATACGCAGTATTTT. As protein: CASRPSGADTQYF.

The chain employs TRBV7-9 and TRBJ2-1, with 10 bases that match TRBD2. Germline values: CDR1 SEHNR, CDR2 FQNEAQ (reference sequence). CDR3 length: 16 amino acids. J was trimmed by 4 bases and V by 5 bases; bases with no gene match: 8. The CDR3 reads CASSTGTSEAYNEQFF. DNA for the CDR3: TGTGCCAGCAGCACCGGGACTAGCGAGGCTTACAATGAGCAGTTCTTC.

This clone showed up just once. V is TRBV5-6 and J is TRBJ2-7; D possibly corresponds to TRBD1 (5 bases). The germline V gene has CDR1 SGHDT and CDR2 YYEEEE. The CDR3 runs to 13 residues. Trimming shortened V by 0 bases and J by 7 bases, and 11 bases separated the two germline ends. CDR3 DNA: TGTGCCAGCAGCTTGGTGTCAGGGCTGGAGCAGTACTTC. The encoded protein is CASSLVSGLEQYF.

The chain joins TRBV29-1 to TRBJ2-1, with TRBD2 matching 9 bases. J was trimmed by 7 bases and V by 4 bases; bases with no gene match: 8. In germline, CDR1 is SQVTM, CDR2 ANQGSEA. There are 14 residues in the CDR3. CDR3 sequence: CSVVRPSGINEQFF. DNA of the CDR3: TGCAGCGTTGTAAGACCTAGCGGGATAAATGAGCAGTTCTTC.

The chain combines TRBV4-1 with TRBJ2-3, with a tentative D call TRBD2 (5 bases). This CDR3 spans 16 amino acids. CDR1 is MGHRA, CDR2 YSYEKL, per germline. V was cut by 4 bases and J by 1 base, with 15 bases left in between. The CDR3: CASSLGLAGGTDTQYF. As DNA, the CDR3 is TGCGCCAGCAGCCTAGGACTGGCCGGGGGCACAGATACGCAGTATTTT.

This clone showed up just a few times. The chain links TRBV7-3 to TRBJ2-6; no reliable D call. This CDR3 is 16 amino acids long. CDR1 is SGHTA and CDR2 is FQGTGA in the germline V gene. The ends were cut back, 5 bases at V and 1 base at J, with 12 bases in the middle. CDR3 nucleotides: TGTGCCAGCAGCCTATCAGGAAAGTCTGGGGCCAACGTCCTGACTTTC. Protein: CASSLSGKSGANVLTF.

This sequence joins TRBV2 and TRBJ1-3; D is unclear. The V gene's germline CDR1 is SNHLY and CDR2 FYNNEI. Trimming pared 8 bases from V and 0 bases from J, leaving 17 bases between. CDR3 size: 16 residues. The CDR3 nucleotides read TGTGCCAGCCGAGAGGGAGGCGGGGACTCTGGAAACACCATATATTTT. It codes for CASREGGGDSGNTIYF.

This clone was seen only a few times. The chain combines TRBV6-1 with TRBJ2-7; 10 nucleotides match TRBD1. CDR3 size: 15 residues. Germline lookup yields CDR1 MNHNS and CDR2 SASEGT. Unmatched junction bases numbered 11, after V lost 8 bases and J lost 4 bases. This CDR3 reads CASSELDRGPYEQYF. CDR3 nucleotide sequence: TGTGCCAGCTCAGAACTAGACAGGGGGCCTTACGAGCAGTACTTC.

This chain uses TRBV7-2 with TRBJ1-1; unclear D gene. This CDR3 is built from 13 residues. Trimming took 4 bases from V and 8 from J, leaving 14 bases between them. Per the germline V gene, CDR1 is SGHTA and CDR2 is FQGNSA. This chain's CDR3 is CASSSGVGREAFF. For the CDR3, the DNA is TGTGCCAGCAGCTCGGGAGTAGGGCGGGAAGCTTTCTTT.

The gene calls are TRBV29-1 and TRBJ2-1; 12 bases map to TRBD2. The J segment lost 13 bases and the V segment lost 1 base, leaving 17 bases of the junction unmatched. Per germline, CDR1 SQVTM and CDR2 ANQGSEA. The CDR3 has 17 residues. Here the CDR3 reads CSVEGNRGPLAGGEQFF. The CDR3 DNA sequence: TGCAGCGTTGAAGGGAACAGGGGTCCACTAGCGGGAGGCGAACAGTTCTTC.

This clone came up a few times. The chain carries TRBV10-3 and TRBJ2-3, with 10 bases matching TRBD2. CDR1 ENHRY and CDR2 SYGVKD come from the germline V gene. Trimming cost V 0 bases and J 4 bases; bases outside gene matches: 1. The CDR3 runs to 15 residues. CDR3 nucleotide sequence: TGTGCCATCAGTGAGTCGACTAGCGGGTCAGATACGCAGTATTTT. Encoded protein: CAISESTSGSDTQYF.

The rearrangement uses TRBV21-1 and TRBJ2-1; TRBD2 reflects the table's D call only, with no check against the DNA. TRBV21-1 is described as a pseudogene. The CDR3 is 16 amino acids. The CDR3 nucleotides are TGTGCCAGCAGACAACCTGGACTGTCCCAGGTAGCCGAGCAGTTCTTC. Translating it yields CASRQPGLSQVAEQFF.

CDR3 DNA: TGTGCCAGCAGCCCGACCGGGACAGCTAATGAAAAACTGTTTTTT. It yields the protein CASSPTGTANEKLFF. This chain connects TRBV7-3 to TRBJ1-4, with 7 positions matching TRBD1. Germline assignment: CDR1 SGHTA and CDR2 FQGTGA. CDR3 length equals 15 residues. Trimming at V came to 5 bases and at J to 3 bases, leaving 6 bases not matched to a gene.